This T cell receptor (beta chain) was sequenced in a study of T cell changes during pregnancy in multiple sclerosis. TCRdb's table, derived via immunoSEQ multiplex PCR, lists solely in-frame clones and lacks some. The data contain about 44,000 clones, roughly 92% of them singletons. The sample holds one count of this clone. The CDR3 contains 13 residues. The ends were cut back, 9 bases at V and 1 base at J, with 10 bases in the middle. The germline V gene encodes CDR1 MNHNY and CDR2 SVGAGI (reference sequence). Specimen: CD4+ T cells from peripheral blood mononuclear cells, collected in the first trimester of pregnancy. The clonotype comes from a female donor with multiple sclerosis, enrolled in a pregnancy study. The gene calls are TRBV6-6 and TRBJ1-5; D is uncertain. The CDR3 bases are TGTGCCAGTCTAGAAAAAAGCAATCAGCCCCAGCATTTT. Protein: CASLEKSNQPQHF.